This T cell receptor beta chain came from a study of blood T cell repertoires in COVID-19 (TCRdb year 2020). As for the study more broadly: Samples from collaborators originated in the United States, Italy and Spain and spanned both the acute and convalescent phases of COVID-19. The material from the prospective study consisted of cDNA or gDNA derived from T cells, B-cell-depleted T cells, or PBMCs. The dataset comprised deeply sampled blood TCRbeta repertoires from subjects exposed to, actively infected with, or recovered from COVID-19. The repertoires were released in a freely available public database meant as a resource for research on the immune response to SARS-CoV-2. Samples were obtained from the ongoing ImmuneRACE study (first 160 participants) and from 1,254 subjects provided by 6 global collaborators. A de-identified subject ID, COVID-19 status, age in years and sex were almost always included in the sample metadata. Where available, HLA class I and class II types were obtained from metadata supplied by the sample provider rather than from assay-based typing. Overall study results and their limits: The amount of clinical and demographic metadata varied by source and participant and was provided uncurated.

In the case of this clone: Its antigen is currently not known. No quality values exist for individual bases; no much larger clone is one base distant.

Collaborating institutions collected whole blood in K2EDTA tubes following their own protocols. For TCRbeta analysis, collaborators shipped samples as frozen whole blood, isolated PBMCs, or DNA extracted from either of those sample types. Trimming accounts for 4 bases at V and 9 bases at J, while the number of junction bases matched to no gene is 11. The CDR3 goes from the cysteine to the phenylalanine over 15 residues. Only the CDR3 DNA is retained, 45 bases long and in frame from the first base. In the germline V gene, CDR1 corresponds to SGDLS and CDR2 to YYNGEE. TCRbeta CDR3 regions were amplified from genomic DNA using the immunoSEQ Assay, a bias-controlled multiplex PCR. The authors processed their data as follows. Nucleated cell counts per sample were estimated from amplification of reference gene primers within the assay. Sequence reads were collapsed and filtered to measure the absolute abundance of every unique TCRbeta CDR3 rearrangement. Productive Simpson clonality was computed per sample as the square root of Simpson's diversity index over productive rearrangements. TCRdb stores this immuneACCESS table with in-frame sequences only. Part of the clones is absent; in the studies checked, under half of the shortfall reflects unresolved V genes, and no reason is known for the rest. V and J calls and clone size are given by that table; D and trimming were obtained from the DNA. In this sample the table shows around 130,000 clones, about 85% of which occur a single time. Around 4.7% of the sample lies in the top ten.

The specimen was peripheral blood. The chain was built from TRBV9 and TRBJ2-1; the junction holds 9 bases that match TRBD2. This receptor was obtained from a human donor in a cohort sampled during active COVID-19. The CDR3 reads CASSPQGREGGEQFF. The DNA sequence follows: TGTGCCAGCAGCCCCCAGGGGCGGGAGGGTGGTGAGCAGTTCTTC.